One and the same sample provided the 3 T cell receptor beta chains below, sequenced in a study of blood T cell repertoires in COVID-19. Sequencing used immunoSEQ multiplex PCR; TCRdb keeps in-frame clones, though not all of them. Of around 49,000 clones detected, around 89% appear once; the ten largest clones hold roughly 2%. Material: peripheral blood. The receptors were gathered from a human donor in a cohort sampled during active COVID-19.

V usage is TRBV6-5 and J usage is TRBJ1-1; TRBD1 might be the D (5 bases). The germline gives CDR1 MNHEY, CDR2 SVGAGI. V lost 2 bases to trimming and J lost 1 base, with 14 bases between them. The CDR3 spans 16 residues. The CDR3 loop is CASSYDNRGRNTEAFF. For the CDR3, the DNA is TGTGCCAGCAGTTACGATAATAGGGGAAGGAACACTGAAGCTTTCTTT.

This sequence joins TRBV27 and TRBJ1-1; D possibly corresponds to TRBD1 (6 bases). Between the trimmed V and J ends, which lost 0 bases and 7 bases, there was a span of 12 bases. The CDR3 is 14 amino acids. Germline CDR1 and CDR2: MNHEY and SMNVEV (reference sequence). The CDR3 region has the DNA TGTGCCAGCAGTTTATCACAGGGCCCTTATGAAGCTTTCTTT. Its translation: CASSLSQGPYEAFF.

The chain is built from TRBV27 and TRBJ2-1; D might be TRBD2 (6 bases). The V gene's germline CDR1 is MNHEY and CDR2 SMNVEV (reference sequence). The ends were cut back, 2 bases at V and 1 base at J, with 12 bases in the middle. The CDR3 spans 16 residues. CDR3 protein: CASSLRPSGSYNEQFF. The DNA of the CDR3 is TGTGCCAGCAGTTTAAGGCCCAGCGGGTCCTACAATGAGCAGTTCTTC.